These 8 T cell receptor beta chains were sequenced from one sample in a study of blood T cell repertoires in COVID-19. Assay used: immunoSEQ multiplex PCR; TCRdb lists only in-frame clones, some missing. The sample records 200,000 to 250,000 clones, 70% to 90% being singletons. The sequenced sample consisted of PBMCs or T cells enriched from blood (not recorded which). The receptors come from a man between 40 and 49 years old who had recovered from COVID-19.

J is TRBJ1-4 and V is TRBV30, with 11 nucleotides matching TRBD1. J gave up 7 bases and V 3 bases, and 4 bases lay outside the gene matches. CDR3 length equals 14 residues. Germline values: CDR1 GTSNPN, CDR2 SVGIG (reference sequence). This CDR3 is CAWSPGTGGEKLFF. DNA for the CDR3: TGTGCCTGGAGCCCCGGGACAGGGGGTGAAAAACTGTTTTTT.

This sequence joins TRBV9 and TRBJ2-2; 9 bases are shared with TRBD2. The CDR3 covers 16 residues. V was pared by 0 bases and J by 4 bases, with 4 bases of the junction left unmatched. Germline V gene lookup returns CDR1 SGDLS and CDR2 YYNGEE. This chain's CDR3 is CASSVGREGPTGELFF. The DNA for the CDR3 is TGTGCCAGCAGCGTAGGGCGGGAGGGCCCCACCGGGGAGCTGTTTTTT.

This clone was seen once. The chain is built from TRBV30 and TRBJ1-6; perhaps TRBD1 as D (5 bases). Germline V gene lookup returns CDR1 GTSNPN and CDR2 SVGIG (reference sequence). Trimming removed 0 bases at V and 1 base at J, with 7 bases between. The CDR3 has 15 residues. The CDR3 DNA follows: TGTGCCTGGAGTGTCGCAGGGTCCTATAATTCACCCCTCCACTTT. This codes for CAWSVAGSYNSPLHF.

This chain joins TRBV6-5 and TRBJ1-2, with D possibly matching TRBD1 (5 bases). The germline V gene encodes CDR1 MNHEY and CDR2 SVGAGI. V lost 0 bases and J lost 3, with 14 bases in between. The CDR3 length is 16 residues. The CDR3 region has the DNA TGTGCCAGCAGTTACTCGACCAGGGCTAGCGACTATGGCTACACCTTC. This codes for CASSYSTRASDYGYTF.

V usage is TRBV18 and J usage is TRBJ1-5, with 7 bases aligning to TRBD1. This CDR3 is built from 14 residues. Per the germline V gene, CDR1 is KGHSH and CDR2 is LQKENI. V lost 2 bases to trimming and J lost 3 bases; unmatched junction nucleotides: 1. CDR3: CASSPGQDNQPQHF. CDR3 in DNA: TGTGCCAGCTCACCAGGACAGGACAATCAGCCCCAGCATTTT. Variable domain in full (rest from reference TRBV18 and TRBJ1-5): NAGVMQNPRHLVRRRGQEARLRCSPMKGHSHVYWYRQLPEEGLKFMVYLQKENIIDESGMPKERFSAEFPKEGPSILRIQQVVRGDSAAYFCASSPGQDNQPQHFGDGTRLSIL.

This chain joins TRBV7-6 and TRBJ1-1, with 7 bases fitting TRBD1. Losses at the gene ends were 1 base for V and 2 bases for J; bases not matched to a gene: 7. This CDR3 comprises 16 residues. The germline V gene encodes CDR1 SGHVS and CDR2 FNYEAQ. CDR3 bases: TGTGCCAGCAGCTTAGAGGCAGGGGGAGTTAACACTGAAGCTTTCTTT. It specifies CASSLEAGGVNTEAFF. Full variable domain (rest looked up from reference TRBV7-6 and TRBJ1-1): GAGVSQSPRYKVTKRGQDVALRCDPISGHVSLYWYRQALGQGPEFLTYFNYEAQQDKSGLPNDRFSAERPEGSISTLTIQRTEQRDSAMYRCASSLEAGGVNTEAFFGQGTRLTVV.

The chain combines TRBV27 with TRBJ2-3, with 13 bases lining up with TRBD2. J was trimmed by 5 bases and V by 4 bases; bases with no gene match: 15. This CDR3 is built from 19 residues. CDR1 MNHEY and CDR2 SMNVEV come from the germline V gene (reference sequence). The CDR3 protein is CASSSPRLAGGYRGDTQYF. The CDR3 nucleotides are TGTGCCAGCAGTTCACCGCGACTAGCGGGAGGATACCGGGGAGATACGCAGTATTTT.

The gene calls are TRBV5-6 and TRBJ1-4, with a possible D match to TRBD1 (5 bases). The V end lost 4 bases, the J end lost 3 bases, and 16 bases lay between the germline ends. Germline CDR1 and CDR2: SGHDT and YYEEEE. This CDR3 contains 16 residues. The CDR3 coding sequence is TGTGCCAGCAGCCAAGACGGGCAGGGTCCTAATGAAAAACTGTTTTTT. Protein sequence: CASSQDGQGPNEKLFF.